Below are 8 T cell receptor beta chains sequenced from a single sample in a study of shared clonotypes between healthy human individuals. Sequencing used immunoSEQ multiplex PCR; TCRdb keeps in-frame clones, though not all of them. The sample includes 2 million to 3 million clones, 90% to 95% of them seen just once. Sample: naive CD4+ T cells from PBMCs. Described subset: CD45RA+ positively selected. The receptors originated from a man aged 18 to 29 in good health. Some clones in this sample may be carry-over from other donors' samples.

The gene calls are TRBV4-1 and TRBJ2-3; D is possibly TRBD1 (6 bases). The length of the CDR3 is 15 residues. The V gene lost 6 bases and the J gene lost 5 bases, with 18 bases spanning the gap. CDR1 is MGHRA and CDR2 is YSYEKL in the germline V gene. As DNA, the CDR3 is TGCGCCAGCAGACGGGACACCGGTAAGGGAGATACGCAGTATTTT. Its protein product is CASRRDTGKGDTQYF.

V usage is TRBV5-1 and J usage is TRBJ2-6, with TRBD1 matching over 9 bases. With V trimmed by 7 bases and J by 1 base, 9 bases remained unmatched. The CDR3 extends over 17 amino acids. Germline V gene data show CDR1 as SGHRS and CDR2 as YFSETQ. CDR3 DNA: TGCGCCAGCCGCGAGTGGACAGGGGCATCTGGGGCCAACGTCCTGACTTTC. Translated, it gives CASREWTGASGANVLTF.

The rearrangement links TRBV7-6 to TRBJ2-1; D call uncertain. The CDR3 spans 13 residues. With 4 bases removed from V and 8 bases from J, the gap between germline ends came to 12 bases. The germline gives CDR1 SGHVS, CDR2 FNYEAQ. CDR3 nucleotides: TGTGCCAGCAGCTCAACCTGGACCTATGAGCAGTTCTTC. Encoded protein: CASSSTWTYEQFF.

About this clone: This sample includes further DNA sequences coding for the same CDR3. This chain joins TRBV28 and TRBJ2-7, with D possibly matching TRBD1 (5 bases). Deletions cut 4 bases from V and 2 bases from J, with 6 bases between. The CDR3 spans 12 residues. CDR1 MDHEN and CDR2 SYDVKM come from the germline V gene. The CDR3 nucleotides read TGTGCCAGCAGTTCGGACACCTACGAGCAGTACTTC. Its translation: CASSSDTYEQYF.

The V call is TRBV20-1, the J call TRBJ2-5; 7 bases map to TRBD2. The CDR3 length is 11 residues. The germline CDR1 and CDR2 sequences are DFQATT and SNEGSKA (reference sequence). Trimming cost V 6 bases and J 11 bases; bases outside gene matches: 9. CDR3 loop: CSAPRREEQYF. The CDR3 DNA reads TGCAGTGCGCCGCGACGGGAGGAGCAGTACTTC.

Worth noting for this clone: Other nucleotide sequences in the sample specify the same CDR3. The chain combines TRBV19 with TRBJ1-5; D unresolved. CDR3 length equals 14 residues. Per germline, CDR1 LNHDA and CDR2 SQIVND (reference sequence). The V gene lost 5 bases and the J gene lost 1 base, with 9 bases spanning the gap. CDR3 amino acids: CASSVRGSNQPQHF. CDR3 nucleotides: TGTGCCAGTAGTGTCCGGGGAAGCAATCAGCCCCAGCATTTT.

The chain employs TRBV6-5 and TRBJ1-6; a possible D gene is TRBD1 (6 bases). Germline CDR1 reads MNHEY; CDR2 reads SVGAGI. This CDR3 spans 14 amino acids. V gave up 7 bases and J gave up 3 bases, with 10 bases separating them. CDR3 region: CASKGGHYNSPLHF. As DNA, the CDR3 is TGTGCCAGCAAAGGGGGACACTATAATTCACCCCTCCACTTT.

The V call is TRBV7-3, the J call TRBJ1-2, with TRBD1 matching 8 bases. Germline V gene lookup returns CDR1 SGHTA and CDR2 FQGTGA. V was pared by 4 bases and J by 8 bases, with 3 bases of the junction left unmatched. This CDR3 contains 12 residues. The CDR3 DNA is TGTGCCAGCAGCTCCGGGACAGGAGGCTACACCTTC. This codes for CASSSGTGGYTF.